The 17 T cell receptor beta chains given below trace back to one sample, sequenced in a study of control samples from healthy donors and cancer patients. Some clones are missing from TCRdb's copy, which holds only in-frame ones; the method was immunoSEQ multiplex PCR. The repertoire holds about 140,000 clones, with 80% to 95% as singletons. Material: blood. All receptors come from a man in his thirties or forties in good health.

The CDR3 region is CASSYAGVPTSYEQYF. CDR3 DNA: TGTGCCAGCAGTTACGCCGGGGTCCCAACATCCTACGAGCAGTACTTC. This rearrangement joins TRBV6-2 or TRBV6-3 to TRBJ2-7, with a tentative D call TRBD2 (5 bases). The CDR3 covers 16 residues. CDR1 and CDR2 from the germline V gene are MNHEY and SVGEGT. The V gene lost 2 bases and the J gene lost 1 base, with 15 bases spanning the gap.

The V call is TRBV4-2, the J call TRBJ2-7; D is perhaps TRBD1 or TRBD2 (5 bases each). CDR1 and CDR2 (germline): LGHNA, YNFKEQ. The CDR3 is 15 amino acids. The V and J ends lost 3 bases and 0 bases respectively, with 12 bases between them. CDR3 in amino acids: CASSQGVRSSYEQYF. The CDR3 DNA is TGTGCCAGCAGCCAGGGGGTTAGGAGCTCCTACGAGCAGTACTTC.

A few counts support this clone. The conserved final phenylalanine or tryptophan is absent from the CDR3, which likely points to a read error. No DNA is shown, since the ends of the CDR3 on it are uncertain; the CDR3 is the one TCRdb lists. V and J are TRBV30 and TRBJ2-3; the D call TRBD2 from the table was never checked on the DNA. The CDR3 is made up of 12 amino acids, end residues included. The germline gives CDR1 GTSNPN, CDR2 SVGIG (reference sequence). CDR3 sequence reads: CAWSVGAGGPRV.

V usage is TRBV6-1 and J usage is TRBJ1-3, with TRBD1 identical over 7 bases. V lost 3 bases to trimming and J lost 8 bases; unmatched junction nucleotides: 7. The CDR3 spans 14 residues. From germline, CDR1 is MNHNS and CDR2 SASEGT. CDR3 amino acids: CASSDKGAADTIYF. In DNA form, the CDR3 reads TGTGCCAGCAGTGACAAGGGGGCGGCAGACACCATATATTTT.

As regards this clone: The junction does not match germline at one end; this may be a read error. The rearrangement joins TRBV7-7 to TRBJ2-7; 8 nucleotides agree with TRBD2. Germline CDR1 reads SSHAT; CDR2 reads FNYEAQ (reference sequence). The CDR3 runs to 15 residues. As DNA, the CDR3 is TGTGCTAGCAGCTTAAGGGCGGGAGGAGCCCACGAGCAGTACTTC. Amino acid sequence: CASSLRAGGAHEQYF.

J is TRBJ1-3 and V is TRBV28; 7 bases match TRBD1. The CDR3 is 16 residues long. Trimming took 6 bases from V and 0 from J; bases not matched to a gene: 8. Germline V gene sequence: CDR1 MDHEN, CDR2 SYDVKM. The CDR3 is CASSLGQLNSGNTIYF. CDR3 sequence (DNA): TGTGCCAGCAGCCTGGGACAGCTAAACTCTGGAAACACCATATATTTT.

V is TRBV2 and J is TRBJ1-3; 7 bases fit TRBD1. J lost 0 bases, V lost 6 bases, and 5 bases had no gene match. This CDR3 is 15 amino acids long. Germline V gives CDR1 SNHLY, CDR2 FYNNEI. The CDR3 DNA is TGTGCCAGCAGCTGGGACAGAAACTCTGGAAACACCATATATTTT. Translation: CASSWDRNSGNTIYF.

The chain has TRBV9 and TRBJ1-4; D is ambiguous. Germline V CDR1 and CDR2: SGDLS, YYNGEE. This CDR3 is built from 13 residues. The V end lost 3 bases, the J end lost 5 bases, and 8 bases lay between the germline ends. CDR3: CASSGAYNEKLFF. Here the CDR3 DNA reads TGTGCCAGCAGCGGGGCTTACAATGAAAAACTGTTTTTT.

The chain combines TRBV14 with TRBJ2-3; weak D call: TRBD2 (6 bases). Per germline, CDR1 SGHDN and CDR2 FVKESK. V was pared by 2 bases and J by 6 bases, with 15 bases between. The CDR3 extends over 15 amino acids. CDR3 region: CASSQIGREKDTQYF. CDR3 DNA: TGTGCCAGCAGCCAAATCGGCCGGGAGAAGGATACGCAGTATTTT.

The CDR3, as DNA: TGTGCCAGCAGCTCCAAAAGAACACTAGCGGGAGTGTCCTACGAGCAGTACTTC. It yields the protein CASSSKRTLAGVSYEQYF. V and J are TRBV7-2 and TRBJ2-7; 11 bases match TRBD2. The CDR3 runs 18 residues. The trim removed 4 bases at V and 1 base at J, leaving 12 bases unmatched. Germline assignment: CDR1 SGHTA and CDR2 FQGNSA.

DNA of the CDR3: TGTGCCAGCAGCCCAGGGACTAGCGGGAGCCTCTACGAGCAGTACTTC. It specifies CASSPGTSGSLYEQYF. The chain uses TRBV7-8 and TRBJ2-7; 14 bases are a match to TRBD2. V was pared by 5 bases and J by 3 bases, with 6 bases of the junction left unmatched. Germline CDR1 reads SGHVS; CDR2 reads FQNEAQ. CDR3 length: 16 residues. The full variable domain, rest sourced from reference TRBV7-8 and TRBJ2-7, is GAGVSQSPRYKVAKRGQDVALRCDPISGHVSLFWYQQALGQGPEFLTYFQNEAQLDKSGLPSDRFFAERPEGSVSTLKIQRTQQEDSAVYLCASSPGTSGSLYEQYFGPGTRLTVT.

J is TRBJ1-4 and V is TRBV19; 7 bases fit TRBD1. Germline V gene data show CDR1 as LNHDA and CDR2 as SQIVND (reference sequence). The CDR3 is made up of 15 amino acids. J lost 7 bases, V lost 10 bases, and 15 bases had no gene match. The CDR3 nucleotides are TGTGCCACCCGAATCTTGGCAGGGGGGGCTGAAAAACTGTTTTTT. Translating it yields CATRILAGGAEKLFF. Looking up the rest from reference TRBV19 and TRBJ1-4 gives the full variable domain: DGGITQSPKYLFRKEGQNVTLSCEQNLNHDAMYWYRQDPGQGLRLIYYSQIVNDFQKGDIAEGYSVSREKKESFPLTVTSAQKNPTAFYLCATRILAGGAEKLFFGSGTQLSVL.

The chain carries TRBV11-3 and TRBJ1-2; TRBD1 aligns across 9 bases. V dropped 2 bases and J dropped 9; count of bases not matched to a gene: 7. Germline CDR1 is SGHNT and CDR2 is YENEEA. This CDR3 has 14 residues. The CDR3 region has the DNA TGTGCCAGCAGCTTACCGGGACAGGGTACAAGCTACACCTTC. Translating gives CASSLPGQGTSYTF.

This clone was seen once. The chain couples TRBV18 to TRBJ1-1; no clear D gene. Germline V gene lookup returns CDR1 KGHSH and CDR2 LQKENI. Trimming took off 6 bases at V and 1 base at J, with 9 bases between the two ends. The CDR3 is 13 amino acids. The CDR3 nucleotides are TGTGCCAGCTCGGGATGGGAGAACACTGAAGCTTTCTTT. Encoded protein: CASSGWENTEAFF.

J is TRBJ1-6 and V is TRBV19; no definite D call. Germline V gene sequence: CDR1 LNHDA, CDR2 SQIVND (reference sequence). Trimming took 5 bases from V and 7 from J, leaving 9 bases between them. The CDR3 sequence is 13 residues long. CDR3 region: CASSQNSNSPLHF. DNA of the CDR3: TGTGCCAGTAGTCAAAACTCCAATTCACCCCTCCACTTT.

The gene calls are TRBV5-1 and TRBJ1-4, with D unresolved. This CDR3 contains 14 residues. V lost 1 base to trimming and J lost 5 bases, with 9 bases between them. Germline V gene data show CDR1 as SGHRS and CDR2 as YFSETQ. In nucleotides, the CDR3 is TGCGCCAGCAGCTTGAACAACGACAATGAAAAACTGTTTTTT. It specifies CASSLNNDNEKLFF.

DNA of the CDR3: TGTGCCAGCAGTTCACTAGCGGGAGGCATCTACGAGCAGTACTTC. Translation: CASSSLAGGIYEQYF. The rearrangement joins TRBV28 to TRBJ2-7, with TRBD2 identical over 12 bases. V lost 4 bases to trimming and J lost 3 bases; unmatched junction nucleotides: 4. CDR3 length: 15 residues. The germline gives CDR1 MDHEN, CDR2 SYDVKM.